This TCR beta chain was sequenced for a study of CD8 T cells in Susac syndrome. The germline V and J ends were trimmed by 3 bases and 0 bases, with 9 bases remaining between them. The length of the CDR3 is 14 residues. The germline CDR1 and CDR2 sequences are GTSNPN and SVGIG (reference sequence). The multiple sclerosis controls were treatment-naive patients with relapsing-remitting disease that was stable or active. In this sample, this clonotype turned up once. After extraction with the RNeasy kit, about 0.5 to 1 ug of the RNA was reverse transcribed using random hexamers. TCRdb processed the immunoSEQ multiplex PCR reads anew with MiXCR; each CDR3 protein has one entry. Of 100,000 to 150,000 distinct CDR3 sequences in the sample, 90% to 95% were seen once.

The clonotype was recovered from a human donor with multiple sclerosis. The genes are TRBV30 and TRBJ1-5; D is undetermined. The source material was CD4+ T cells from PBMCs. The CDR3 nucleotides are TGTGCCTGGAGCATCTTGGCTAGCAATCAGCCCCAGCATTTT. It encodes CAWSILASNQPQHF.